A single sample is the source of the 5 T cell receptor beta chains below, sequenced in a study of T cell responses to AZD1222 COVID-19 vaccine. Here immunoSEQ multiplex PCR was the method, and the copy in TCRdb shows in-frame clones only, minus some. The sample includes more than 150,000 clones, more than 70% of them seen just once. The sequencing used peripheral blood, collected 28 days after the second AZD1222 dose. These TCRs come from an adult who received the AZD1222 COVID-19 vaccine.

This rearrangement joins TRBV7-9 to TRBJ1-2, with 8 bases fitting TRBD1. With 5 bases clipped from V and 4 bases from J, the junction kept 9 bases outside the gene matches. Per the germline V gene, CDR1 is SEHNR and CDR2 is FQNEAQ (reference sequence). This CDR3 region has 15 residues. The CDR3 DNA reads as TGTGCCAGCAGCGCGTCAGGGGGCGGTCTCTATGGCTACACCTTC. As protein: CASSASGGGLYGYTF. Supplemented by reference TRBV7-9 and TRBJ1-2, the full variable domain reads DTGVSQNPRHKITKRGQNVTFRCDPISEHNRLYWYRQTLGQGPEFLTYFQNEAQLEKSRLLSDRFSAERPKGSFSTLEIQRTEQGDSAMYLCASSASGGGLYGYTFGSGTRLTVV.

This sequence joins TRBV7-8 and TRBJ1-6; the D gene is possibly TRBD1 (6 bases). Trimming left V 7 bases short and J 7 bases short, with 20 bases between. CDR1 is SGHVS and CDR2 is FQNEAQ in the germline V gene. This CDR3 contains 16 residues. The DNA for the CDR3 is TGTGCCAGCACCCGAGCCGGAAACAGGGCCAATTCACCCCTCCACTTT. It is translated as CASTRAGNRANSPLHF.

The DNA of the CDR3 is TGTGCCAGCGGGTCGATTCTGACAGGGGATGAAAAACTGTTTTTT. It encodes CASGSILTGDEKLFF. The chain combines TRBV28 with TRBJ1-4, with TRBD1 identical over 8 bases. Germline loops: CDR1 MDHEN, CDR2 SYDVKM. This CDR3 has 15 residues. The V gene end was trimmed by 8 bases and the J gene end by 6 bases; junction bases not matched to a gene: 11. The variable domain in full, completed from reference TRBV28 and TRBJ1-4, reads DVKVTQSSRYLVKRTGEKVFLECVQDMDHENMFWYRQDPGLGLRLIYFSYDVKMKEKGDIPEGYSVSREKKERFSLILESASTNQTSMYLCASGSILTGDEKLFFGSGTQLSVL.

The chain is built from TRBV5-6 and TRBJ2-6, with D possibly matching TRBD1 (6 bases). Trimming left V 1 base short and J 4 bases short, with 6 bases between. The CDR3 runs 14 residues. Germline CDR1 and CDR2: SGHDT and YYEEEE. The DNA for the CDR3 is TGTGCCAGCAGCTTGACAGGGGGGGCCAACGTCCTGACTTTC. Amino acid sequence: CASSLTGGANVLTF.

This chain links TRBV5-1 with TRBJ2-7, with D possibly being TRBD1 (6 bases). Trimming cost V 4 bases and J 1 base, with 9 bases left between them. The germline V gene has CDR1 SGHRS and CDR2 YFSETQ. This CDR3 region has 13 residues. For the CDR3, the DNA is TGCGCCAGCAGCCCCGGACAGTCCTACGAGCAGTACTTC. Its protein product is CASSPGQSYEQYF.